These 20 T cell receptor beta chains share one sample of origin, sequenced in a study of T cell repertoires in cytomegalovirus infection. TCRdb used MiXCR to reprocess the reads, holding one entry per CDR3 protein. The table includes 700,000 to 850,000 distinct CDR3 sequences, 32% detected once. The antigens of these receptors remain unknown. Sample: cultured CD8+ T cells from PBMCs, taken from culture after CMV antigen stimulation. The receptors derive from a human donor in good health (CMV status not recorded). Some clones in this sample may be carry-over from other donors' samples.

This clonotype was observed once. The chain has TRBV6-1 and TRBJ2-3; D uncertain. From germline, CDR1 is MNHNS and CDR2 SASEGT. The CDR3 runs 14 residues. V was cut by 2 bases and J by 7 bases, with 13 bases left in between. CDR3 DNA sequence: TGTGCCAGCAGTGAATTGGGCAGCGTAAATACGCAGTATTTT. Amino acid sequence: CASSELGSVNTQYF.

This clonotype has a handful of counts. The chain uses TRBV6-5 and TRBJ2-7; 7 bases agree with TRBD2. The CDR3 is made up of 15 amino acids. Germline V gene sequence: CDR1 MNHEY, CDR2 SVGAGI. After removal of 0 bases from V and 0 bases from J, the junction contained 2 bases not matched to a gene. In DNA, the CDR3 is TGTGCCAGCAGTTACTCGAGCGGGGACTCCTACGAGCAGTACTTC. Amino acid sequence: CASSYSSGDSYEQYF.

The chain is built from TRBV7-8 and TRBJ1-3; D call uncertain. V was pared by 9 bases and J by 8 bases, with 11 bases between. CDR1 is SGHVS, CDR2 FQNEAQ, per germline. This CDR3 has 11 residues. The CDR3 DNA is TGTGCCAGTCTTACCAAAGACACCATATATTTT. It translates to CASLTKDTIYF.

The chain links TRBV7-2 to TRBJ2-3; 8 nucleotides agree with TRBD2. V gave up 4 bases and J gave up 1 base; unmatched junction bases: 7. The CDR3 has 16 amino acids. From germline, CDR1 is SGHTA and CDR2 FQGNSA. For the CDR3, the DNA is TGTGCCAGCAGCTCGACTAGCGTCTCCCGCACAGATACGCAGTATTTT. Translation: CASSSTSVSRTDTQYF.

This chain links TRBV7-9 with TRBJ2-5; no firm D call. V was cut by 0 bases and J by 4 bases, with 9 bases left in between. The CDR3 is 14 residues long. Germline CDR1 and CDR2: SEHNR and FQNEAQ (reference sequence). The CDR3 region is CASSLAGLGETQYF. As DNA, the CDR3 is TGTGCCAGCAGCTTAGCCGGGCTGGGAGAGACCCAGTACTTC.

In this sample, this clonotype turned up a few times. The chain has TRBV11-2 and TRBJ2-3, with 13 bases aligning to TRBD2. Trimming cost V 4 bases and J 5 bases; bases outside gene matches: 6. Germline CDR1 SGHAT, CDR2 FQNNGV. The length of the CDR3 is 16 residues. The CDR3 nucleotides read TGTGCCAGCAGCTCAAAGGGACTAGCGGGATTAGATACGCAGTATTTT. Translation gives CASSSKGLAGLDTQYF.

The chain links TRBV7-9 to TRBJ2-3; possibly TRBD1 for D (6 bases). The CDR3 covers 15 residues. V was trimmed by 7 bases and J by 0 bases, leaving 14 bases between them. CDR1 and CDR2 from the germline V gene are SEHNR and FQNEAQ (reference sequence). The CDR3 protein is CASTKGQYSTDTQYF. The DNA of the CDR3 is TGTGCCAGCACAAAGGGACAATATAGCACAGATACGCAGTATTTT. Using reference TRBV7-9 and TRBJ2-3 for the parts outside the CDR3, the full variable domain is DTGVSQNPRHKITKRGQNVTFRCDPISEHNRLYWYRQTLGQGPEFLTYFQNEAQLEKSRLLSDRFSAERPKGSFSTLEIQRTEQGDSAMYLCASTKGQYSTDTQYFGPGTRLTVL.

This rearrangement joins TRBV6-6 to TRBJ2-4; D unclear. The germline V gene has CDR1 MNHNY and CDR2 SVGAGI (reference sequence). Trimming took 2 bases from V and 1 from J, leaving 9 bases between them. This CDR3 region has 15 residues. CDR3 in amino acids: CASSYLPAAKNIQYF. As DNA, the CDR3 is TGTGCCAGCAGTTACCTCCCGGCTGCCAAAAACATTCAGTACTTC.

The chain employs TRBV4-1 and TRBJ2-7; D may correspond to TRBD1 or TRBD2 (5 bases each). Deletions cut 4 bases from V and 5 bases from J, with 12 bases between. CDR1 MGHRA and CDR2 YSYEKL come from the germline V gene. CDR3 length: 13 residues. CDR3 DNA: TGCGCCAGCAGCCTAGTGAGGGGAGACGAGCAGTACGTC. Its translation: CASSLVRGDEQYV.

This clonotype has only a few counts. The chain couples TRBV20-1 to TRBJ1-4; 7 bases fit TRBD1. The V and J ends lost 2 bases and 8 bases, in that order; junction bases with no gene match: 20. The germline CDR1 and CDR2 sequences are DFQATT and SNEGSKA (reference sequence). CDR3 size: 18 residues. CDR3 DNA sequence: TGCAGTGCTAGACCAGAAGTCCGGGACAGCCTCCCGCACGAAAAACTGTTTTTT. Its translation: CSARPEVRDSLPHEKLFF.

The rearrangement uses TRBV6-1 and TRBJ1-1, with D uncertain. CDR3 size: 10 residues. In germline, CDR1 is MNHNS, CDR2 SASEGT. V lost 11 bases and J lost 11, with 15 bases in between. CDR3 sequence: CAVKRSWAFF. The CDR3 coding sequence is TGTGCCGTCAAGAGGAGTTGGGCTTTCTTT.

The chain carries TRBV6-5 and TRBJ2-1; a possible D gene is TRBD1 (6 bases). The ends were cut back, 2 bases at V and 8 bases at J, with 10 bases in the middle. The CDR3 loop spans 13 amino acids. Germline V gene data show CDR1 as MNHEY and CDR2 as SVGAGI. The CDR3 DNA reads TGTGCCAGCAGTTACGGGGGCAAAGATGAGCAGTTCTTC. Translated, it gives CASSYGGKDEQFF.

This clonotype was seen a few times. The gene calls are TRBV6-1 and TRBJ1-1; no definite D call. From germline, CDR1 is MNHNS and CDR2 SASEGT. CDR3 length: 14 amino acids. V was clipped by 0 bases and J by 1 base, with 6 bases between them. CDR3 amino acids: CASSEARPNTEAFF. DNA of the CDR3: TGTGCCAGCAGTGAAGCAAGACCGAACACTGAAGCTTTCTTT.

This clonotype occurred many times. The CDR3 DNA reads as TGTGCCAGCAGCTTAGCACTTAACTATGGCTACACCTTC. Its protein product is CASSLALNYGYTF. The genes are TRBV7-2 and TRBJ1-2; no reliable D call. This CDR3 is built from 13 residues. Germline V gene lookup returns CDR1 SGHTA and CDR2 FQGNSA. V was trimmed by 0 bases and J by 1 base, leaving 3 bases between them.

The chain joins TRBV7-2 to TRBJ2-7, with TRBD1 identical over 7 bases. CDR3 length: 20 amino acids. The ends lost 1 base at V and 0 bases at J; junction bases unmatched: 18. Germline values: CDR1 SGHTA, CDR2 FQGNSA. CDR3 region: CASSLGGDRALFSSSYEQYV. The DNA of the CDR3 is TGTGCCAGCAGCTTAGGGGGAGACAGGGCCCTTTTTTCTAGCTCCTACGAGCAGTACGTC.

The rearrangement links TRBV4-2 to TRBJ1-2; 9 positions match TRBD1. The J segment lost 2 bases and the V segment lost 0 bases, leaving 4 bases of the junction unmatched. The CDR3 consists of 16 residues. CDR1 and CDR2 (germline): LGHNA, YNFKEQ. The CDR3 spells CASSQDGTGGNYGYTF. The CDR3 DNA follows: TGTGCCAGCAGCCAAGATGGTACAGGGGGCAACTATGGCTACACCTTC.

This clonotype was seen a few times. This chain joins TRBV7-3 and TRBJ1-1; 7 bases align to TRBD1. This CDR3 region has 13 residues. Trimming cost V 11 bases and J 1 base; bases outside gene matches: 7. The germline V gene has CDR1 SGHTA and CDR2 FQGTGA. CDR3 in amino acids: CAGGDSGNTEAFF. The CDR3 nucleotides read TGTGCCGGCGGGGACAGCGGGAACACTGAAGCTTTCTTT.

This clonotype came up a few times. V is TRBV19 and J is TRBJ1-5; 8 nucleotides align to TRBD1. The CDR3 covers 16 residues. With V trimmed by 6 bases and J by 3 bases, 10 bases remained unmatched. Germline CDR1 is LNHDA and CDR2 is SQIVND (reference sequence). The CDR3 DNA sequence: TGTGCCAGTAGACCTCCCGGGACAGGCCTCAATCAGCCCCAGCATTTT. This translates into CASRPPGTGLNQPQHF. Based on the CDR3 plus reference TRBV19 and TRBJ1-5, the full variable domain is DGGITQSPKYLFRKEGQNVTLSCEQNLNHDAMYWYRQDPGQGLRLIYYSQIVNDFQKGDIAEGYSVSREKKESFPLTVTSAQKNPTAFYLCASRPPGTGLNQPQHFGDGTRLSIL.

On this clonotype itself: Possible read error: a much larger clone is one base away. This rearrangement joins TRBV25-1 to TRBJ1-5, with 10 bases matching TRBD1. The CDR3 loop spans 14 amino acids. V dropped 6 bases and J dropped 3; count of bases not matched to a gene: 2. Germline CDR1 reads MGHDK; CDR2 reads SYGVNS. The CDR3 loop reads CASRDRGVNQPQHF. Here the CDR3 DNA reads TGTGCCAGCAGGGACAGGGGGGTCAATCAGCCCCAGCATTTT.

The chain couples TRBV19 to TRBJ2-5; TRBD1 matches 7 bases. The trim removed 4 bases at V and 5 bases at J, leaving 16 bases unmatched. The CDR3 has 17 amino acids. The germline V gene encodes CDR1 LNHDA and CDR2 SQIVND (reference sequence). CDR3 coding DNA: TGTGCCAGTAGTAGAGGCGAAGGGACAGTTGGCTACGAGACCCAGTACTTC. Its translation is CASSRGEGTVGYETQYF. Together with reference TRBV19 and TRBJ2-5, the CDR3 gives the full variable domain: DGGITQSPKYLFRKEGQNVTLSCEQNLNHDAMYWYRQDPGQGLRLIYYSQIVNDFQKGDIAEGYSVSREKKESFPLTVTSAQKNPTAFYLCASSRGEGTVGYETQYFGPGTRLLVL.